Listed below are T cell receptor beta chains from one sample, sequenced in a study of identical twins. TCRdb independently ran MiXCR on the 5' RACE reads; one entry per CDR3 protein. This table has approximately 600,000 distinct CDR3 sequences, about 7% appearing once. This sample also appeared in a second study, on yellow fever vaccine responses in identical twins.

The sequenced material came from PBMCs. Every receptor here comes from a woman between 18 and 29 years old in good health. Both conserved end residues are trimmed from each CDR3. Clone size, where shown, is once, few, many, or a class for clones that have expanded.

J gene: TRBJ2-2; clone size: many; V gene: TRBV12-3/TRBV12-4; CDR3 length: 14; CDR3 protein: ASTPPGLAGFGELF
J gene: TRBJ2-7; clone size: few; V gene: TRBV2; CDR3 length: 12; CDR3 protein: ASSIDRADYEQY
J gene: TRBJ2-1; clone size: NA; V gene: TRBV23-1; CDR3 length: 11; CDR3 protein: ASRRQAINEQF
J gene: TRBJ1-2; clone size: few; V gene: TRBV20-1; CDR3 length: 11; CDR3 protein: SAWTGGDYGYT
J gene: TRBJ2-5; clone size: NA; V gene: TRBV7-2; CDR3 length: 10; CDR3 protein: ASTPEGVAQY
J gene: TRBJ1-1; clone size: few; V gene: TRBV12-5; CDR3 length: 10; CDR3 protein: ASGSTVAEAF
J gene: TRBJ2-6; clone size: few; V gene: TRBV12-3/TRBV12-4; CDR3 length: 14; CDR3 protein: ASRYFTGSGANVLT
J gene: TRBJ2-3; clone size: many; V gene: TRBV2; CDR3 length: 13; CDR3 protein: ASSDLAVPTDTQY
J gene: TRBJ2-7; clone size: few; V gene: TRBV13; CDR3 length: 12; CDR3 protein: ASSLLLGAGEQY
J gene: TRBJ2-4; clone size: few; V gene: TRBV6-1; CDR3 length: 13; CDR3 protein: ASNGEGIAKNIQY
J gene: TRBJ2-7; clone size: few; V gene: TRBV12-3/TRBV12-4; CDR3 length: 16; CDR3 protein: ASSSPGLALRPPGEQY
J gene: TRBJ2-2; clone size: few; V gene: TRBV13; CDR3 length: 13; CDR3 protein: ASSYTGSNTGELF
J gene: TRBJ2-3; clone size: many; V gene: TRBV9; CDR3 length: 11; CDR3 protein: ASSVPPADTQY
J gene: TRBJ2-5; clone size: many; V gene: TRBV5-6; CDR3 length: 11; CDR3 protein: ASSFTSGETQY
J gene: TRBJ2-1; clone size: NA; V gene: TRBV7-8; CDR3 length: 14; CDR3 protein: ASSERASGFYNEQF